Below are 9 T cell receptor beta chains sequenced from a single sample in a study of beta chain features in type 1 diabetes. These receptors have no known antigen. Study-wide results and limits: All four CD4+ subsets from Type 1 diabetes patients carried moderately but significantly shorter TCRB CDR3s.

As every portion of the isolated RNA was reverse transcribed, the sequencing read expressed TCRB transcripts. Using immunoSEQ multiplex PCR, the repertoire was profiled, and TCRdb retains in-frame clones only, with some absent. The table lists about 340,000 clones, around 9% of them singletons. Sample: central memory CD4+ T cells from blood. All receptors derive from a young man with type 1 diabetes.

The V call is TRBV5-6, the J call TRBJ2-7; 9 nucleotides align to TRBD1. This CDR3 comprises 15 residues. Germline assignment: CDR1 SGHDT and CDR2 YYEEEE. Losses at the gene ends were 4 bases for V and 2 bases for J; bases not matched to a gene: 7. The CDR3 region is CASSPDRGAPYEQYF. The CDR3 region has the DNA TGTGCCAGCAGCCCCGACAGGGGGGCACCCTACGAGCAGTACTTC.

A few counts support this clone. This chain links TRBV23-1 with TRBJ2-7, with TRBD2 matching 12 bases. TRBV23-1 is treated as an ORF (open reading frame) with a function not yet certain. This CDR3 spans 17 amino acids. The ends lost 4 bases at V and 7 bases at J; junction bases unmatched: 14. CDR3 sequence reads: CASSRYETSGGPWEQYF. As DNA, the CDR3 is TGCGCCAGCAGTCGTTACGAAACTAGCGGGGGGCCGTGGGAGCAGTACTTC.

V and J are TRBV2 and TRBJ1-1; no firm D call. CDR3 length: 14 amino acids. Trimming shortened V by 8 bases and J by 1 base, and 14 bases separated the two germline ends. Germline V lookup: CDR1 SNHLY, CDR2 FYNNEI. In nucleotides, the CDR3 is TGTGCCAGCGTATTATTGGGAGCGAACACTGAAGCTTTCTTT. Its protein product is CASVLLGANTEAFF.

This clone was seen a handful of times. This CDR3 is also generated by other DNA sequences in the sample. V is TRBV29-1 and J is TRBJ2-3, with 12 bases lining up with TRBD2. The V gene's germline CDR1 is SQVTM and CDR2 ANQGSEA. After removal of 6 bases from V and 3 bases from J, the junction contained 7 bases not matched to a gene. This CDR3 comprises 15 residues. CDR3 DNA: TGCAGCGTCGCTCTAGCGGGGGGGCGGACAGATACGCAGTATTTT. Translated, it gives CSVALAGGRTDTQYF.

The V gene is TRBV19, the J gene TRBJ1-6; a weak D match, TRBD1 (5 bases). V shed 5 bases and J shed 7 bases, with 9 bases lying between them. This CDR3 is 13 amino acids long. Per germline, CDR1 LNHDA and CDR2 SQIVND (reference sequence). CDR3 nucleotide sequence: TGTGCCAGTAGTTGGGGGACGAATTCACCCCTCCACTTT. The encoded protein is CASSWGTNSPLHF. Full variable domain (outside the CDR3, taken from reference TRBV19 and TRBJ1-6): DGGITQSPKYLFRKEGQNVTLSCEQNLNHDAMYWYRQDPGQGLRLIYYSQIVNDFQKGDIAEGYSVSREKKESFPLTVTSAQKNPTAFYLCASSWGTNSPLHFGNGTRLTVT.

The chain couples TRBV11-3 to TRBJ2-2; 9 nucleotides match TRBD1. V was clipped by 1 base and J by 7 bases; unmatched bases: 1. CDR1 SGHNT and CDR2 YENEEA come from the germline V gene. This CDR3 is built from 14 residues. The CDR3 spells CASSLGDRVGELFF. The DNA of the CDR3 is TGTGCCAGCAGCTTAGGGGACAGGGTCGGGGAGCTGTTTTTT. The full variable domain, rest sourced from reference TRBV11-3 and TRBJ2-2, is EAGVVQSPRYKIIEKKQPVAFWCNPISGHNTLYWYLQNLGQGPELLIRYENEEAVDDSQLPKDRFSAERLKGVDSTLKIQPAELGDSAVYLCASSLGDRVGELFFGEGSRLTVL.

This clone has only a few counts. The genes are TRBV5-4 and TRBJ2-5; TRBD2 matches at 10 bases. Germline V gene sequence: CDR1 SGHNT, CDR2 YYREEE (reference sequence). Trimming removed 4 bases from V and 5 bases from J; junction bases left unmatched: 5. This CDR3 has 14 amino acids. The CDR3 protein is CASSAGTSDETQYF. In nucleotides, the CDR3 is TGTGCCAGCAGCGCCGGGACTAGCGATGAGACCCAGTACTTC. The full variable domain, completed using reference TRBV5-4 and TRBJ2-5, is ETGVTQSPTHLIKTRGQQVTLRCSSQSGHNTVSWYQQALGQGPQFIFQYYREEENGRGNFPPRFSGLQFPNYSSELNVNALELDDSALYLCASSAGTSDETQYFGPGTRLLVL.

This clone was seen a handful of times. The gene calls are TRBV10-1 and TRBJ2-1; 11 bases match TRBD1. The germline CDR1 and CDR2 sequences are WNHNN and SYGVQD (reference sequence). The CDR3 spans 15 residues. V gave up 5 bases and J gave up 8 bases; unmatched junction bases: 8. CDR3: CASSFPGQGGDEQFF. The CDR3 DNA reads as TGCGCCAGCAGTTTTCCGGGACAGGGGGGCGATGAGCAGTTCTTC.

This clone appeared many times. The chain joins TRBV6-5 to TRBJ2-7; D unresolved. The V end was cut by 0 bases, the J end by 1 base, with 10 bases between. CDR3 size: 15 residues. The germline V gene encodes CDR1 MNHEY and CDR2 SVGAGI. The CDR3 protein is CASSYSYLPSYEQYF. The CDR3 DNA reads TGTGCCAGCAGTTACTCCTACTTACCTTCCTACGAGCAGTACTTC.